The 5 T cell receptor beta chains in this list originate from one sample, sequenced in a study of blood T cell repertoires in COVID-19. The assay was immunoSEQ multiplex PCR, and TCRdb's table has in-frame clones only and misses some. The sample has 220,000 or so clones, 85% to 90% seen once; the top ten hold about 1%. Sequenced sample: PBMCs or T cells enriched from blood (not recorded which). These receptor sequences come from a man in his forties or fifties who had been exposed to COVID-19.

V and J are TRBV7-6 and TRBJ1-2, with D tentatively TRBD1 (6 bases). The V and J ends lost 6 bases and 0 bases respectively, with 11 bases between them. CDR3 length: 14 residues. Germline CDR1 reads SGHVS; CDR2 reads FNYEAQ. CDR3 in amino acids: CASRTDSPNYGYTF. The CDR3 coding sequence is TGTGCCAGCAGGACGGACAGCCCTAACTATGGCTACACCTTC.

This chain connects TRBV29-1 to TRBJ1-2, with TRBD1 matching 7 bases. After removal of 5 bases from V and 11 bases from J, the junction contained 11 bases not matched to a gene. Looked up from germline, CDR1 is SQVTM and CDR2 is ANQGSEA. The CDR3 loop spans 12 amino acids. The CDR3 is CSVSPGQLVYTF. CDR3 DNA sequence: TGCAGCGTTTCCCCGGGACAGCTTGTGTACACCTTC.

V usage is TRBV3-1 (or the pseudogene TRBV3-2) and J usage is TRBJ1-4, with 9 bases aligning to TRBD1. The V segment lost 4 bases and the J segment 8 bases; nucleotides outside the gene matches: 8. The germline V gene encodes CDR1 LGHDT and CDR2 YNNKEL (reference sequence). The CDR3 extends over 15 amino acids. CDR3: CASSPPGQGEEKLFF. CDR3 nucleotide sequence: TGTGCCAGCAGCCCGCCGGGACAGGGTGAAGAAAAACTGTTTTTT.

The chain carries TRBV19 and TRBJ1-5; 8 positions match TRBD1. V shed 10 bases and J 4 bases; nucleotides not matched to a gene: 3. From germline, CDR1 is LNHDA and CDR2 SQIVND (reference sequence). The CDR3 is 12 residues long. The CDR3: CATRTGNQPQHF. The CDR3 coding sequence is TGTGCCACCCGGACAGGGAATCAGCCCCAGCATTTT.

The chain couples TRBV30 to TRBJ1-4, with TRBD1 as a possible D gene (6 bases). CDR3 length equals 15 residues. Trimming removed 0 bases at V and 6 bases at J, with 14 bases between. The germline V gene encodes CDR1 GTSNPN and CDR2 SVGIG (reference sequence). This CDR3 reads CAWSVRGARYEKLFF. The CDR3, as DNA: TGTGCCTGGAGTGTACGGGGGGCGCGTTATGAAAAACTGTTTTTT.